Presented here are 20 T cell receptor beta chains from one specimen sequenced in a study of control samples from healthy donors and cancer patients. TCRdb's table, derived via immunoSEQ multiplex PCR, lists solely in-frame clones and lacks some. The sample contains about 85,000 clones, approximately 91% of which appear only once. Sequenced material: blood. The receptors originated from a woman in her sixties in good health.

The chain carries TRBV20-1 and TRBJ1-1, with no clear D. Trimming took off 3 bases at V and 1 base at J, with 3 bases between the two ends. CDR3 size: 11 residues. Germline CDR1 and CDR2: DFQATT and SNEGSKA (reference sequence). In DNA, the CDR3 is TGCAGTGCTAGGGAGAACACTGAAGCTTTCTTT. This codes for CSARENTEAFF.

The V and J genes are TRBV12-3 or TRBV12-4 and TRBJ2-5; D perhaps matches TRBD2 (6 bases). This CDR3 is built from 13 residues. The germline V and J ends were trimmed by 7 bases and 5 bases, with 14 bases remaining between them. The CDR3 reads CASTHLATETQYF. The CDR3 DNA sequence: TGTGCCAGCACCCACCTAGCGACTGAGACCCAGTACTTC.

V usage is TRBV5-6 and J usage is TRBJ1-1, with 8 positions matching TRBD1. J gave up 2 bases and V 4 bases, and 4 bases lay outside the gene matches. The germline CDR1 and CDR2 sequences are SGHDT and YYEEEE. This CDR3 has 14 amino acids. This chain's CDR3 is CASSGTGVNTEAFF. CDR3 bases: TGTGCCAGCAGCGGGACAGGCGTCAACACTGAAGCTTTCTTT.

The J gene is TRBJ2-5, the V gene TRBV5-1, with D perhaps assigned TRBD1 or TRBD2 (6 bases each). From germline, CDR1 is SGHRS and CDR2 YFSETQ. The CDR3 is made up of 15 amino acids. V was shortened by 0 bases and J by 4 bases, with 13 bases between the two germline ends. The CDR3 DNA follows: TGCGCCAGCAGCTTGGGACCCGGGGGCGGAGAGACCCAGTACTTC. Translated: CASSLGPGGGETQYF. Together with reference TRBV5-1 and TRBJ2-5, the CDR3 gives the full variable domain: KAGVTQTPRYLIKTRGQQVTLSCSPISGHRSVSWYQQTPGQGLQFLFEYFSETQRNKGNFPGRFSGRQFSNSRSEMNVSTLELGDSALYLCASSLGPGGGETQYFGPGTRLLVL.

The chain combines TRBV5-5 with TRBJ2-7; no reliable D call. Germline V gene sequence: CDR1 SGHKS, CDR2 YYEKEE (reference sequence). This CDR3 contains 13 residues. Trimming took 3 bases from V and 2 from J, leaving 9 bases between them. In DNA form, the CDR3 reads TGTGCCAGCAGCTCCCCGGACGCCTACGAGCAGTACTTC. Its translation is CASSSPDAYEQYF.

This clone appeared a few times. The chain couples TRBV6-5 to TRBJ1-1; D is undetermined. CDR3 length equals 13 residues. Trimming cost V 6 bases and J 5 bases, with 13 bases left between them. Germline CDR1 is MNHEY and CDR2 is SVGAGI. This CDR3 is CASSRTLGTEAFF. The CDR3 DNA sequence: TGTGCCAGCAGCAGGACTCTAGGGACTGAAGCTTTCTTT.

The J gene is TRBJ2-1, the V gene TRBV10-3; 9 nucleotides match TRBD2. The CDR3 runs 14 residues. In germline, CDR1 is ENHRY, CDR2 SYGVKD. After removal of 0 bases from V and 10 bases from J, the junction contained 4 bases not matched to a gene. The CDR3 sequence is CAISESRTSGEQFF. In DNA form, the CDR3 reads TGTGCCATCAGTGAGTCTCGAACTAGCGGGGAGCAGTTCTTC.

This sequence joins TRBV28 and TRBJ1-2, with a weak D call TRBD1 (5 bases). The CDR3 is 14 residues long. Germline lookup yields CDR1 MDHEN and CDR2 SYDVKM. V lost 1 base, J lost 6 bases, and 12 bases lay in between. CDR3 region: CASSLLGLVDGYTF. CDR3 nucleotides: TGTGCCAGCAGTTTATTGGGGCTAGTGGATGGCTACACCTTC.

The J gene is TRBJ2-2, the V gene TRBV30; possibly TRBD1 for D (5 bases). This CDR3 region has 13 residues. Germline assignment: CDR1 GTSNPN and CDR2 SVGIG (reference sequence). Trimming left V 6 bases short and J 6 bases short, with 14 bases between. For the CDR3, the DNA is TGTGCCTGTAACTCAGGGTTCTCCGGGGAGCTGTTTTTT. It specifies CACNSGFSGELFF.

Written as DNA, the CDR3 is TGTGCCAGCAGTTTAGGGATTAGCAATCAGCCCCAGCATTTT. Translated, it gives CASSLGISNQPQHF. The chain uses TRBV28 and TRBJ1-5; no clear D gene. Trimming took 2 bases from V and 0 from J, leaving 5 bases between them. From germline, CDR1 is MDHEN and CDR2 SYDVKM. CDR3 length equals 14 residues. Full variable domain (outside the CDR3, taken from reference TRBV28 and TRBJ1-5): DVKVTQSSRYLVKRTGEKVFLECVQDMDHENMFWYRQDPGLGLRLIYFSYDVKMKEKGDIPEGYSVSREKKERFSLILESASTNQTSMYLCASSLGISNQPQHFGDGTRLSIL.

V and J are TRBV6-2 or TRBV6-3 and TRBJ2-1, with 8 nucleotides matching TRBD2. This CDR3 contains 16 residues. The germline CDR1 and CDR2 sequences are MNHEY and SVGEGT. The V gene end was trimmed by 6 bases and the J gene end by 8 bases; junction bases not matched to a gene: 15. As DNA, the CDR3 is TGTGCCAGCAGCCCCATCGGGGCGGGAGGATTCGATGAGCAGTTCTTC. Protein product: CASSPIGAGGFDEQFF.

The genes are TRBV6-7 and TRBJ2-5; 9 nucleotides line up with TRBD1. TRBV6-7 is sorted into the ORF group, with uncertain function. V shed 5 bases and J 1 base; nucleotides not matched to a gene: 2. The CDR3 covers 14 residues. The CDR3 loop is CASSPDRGQETQYF. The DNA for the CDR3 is TGTGCCAGCAGTCCGGACAGGGGCCAAGAGACCCAGTACTTC.

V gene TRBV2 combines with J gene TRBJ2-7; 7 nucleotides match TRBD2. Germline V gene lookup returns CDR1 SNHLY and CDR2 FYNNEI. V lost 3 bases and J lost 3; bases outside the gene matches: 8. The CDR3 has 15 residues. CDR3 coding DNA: TGTGCCAGCAGTGATTCACCCGGGACTAACTACGAGCAGTACTTC. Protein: CASSDSPGTNYEQYF.

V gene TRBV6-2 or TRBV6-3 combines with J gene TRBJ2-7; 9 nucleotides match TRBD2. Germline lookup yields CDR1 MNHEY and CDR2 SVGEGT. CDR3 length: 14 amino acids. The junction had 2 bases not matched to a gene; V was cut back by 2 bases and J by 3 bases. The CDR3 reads CASSYIAGVYEQYF. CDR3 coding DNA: TGTGCCAGCAGTTACATAGCGGGGGTCTACGAGCAGTACTTC.

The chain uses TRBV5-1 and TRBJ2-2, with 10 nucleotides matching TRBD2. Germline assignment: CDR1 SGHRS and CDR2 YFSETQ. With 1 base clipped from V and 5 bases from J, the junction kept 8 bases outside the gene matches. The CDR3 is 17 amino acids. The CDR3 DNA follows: TGCGCCAGCAGCTTGCTTTTCCGTAGCGGGGGGACCGGGGAGCTGTTTTTT. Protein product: CASSLLFRSGGTGELFF.

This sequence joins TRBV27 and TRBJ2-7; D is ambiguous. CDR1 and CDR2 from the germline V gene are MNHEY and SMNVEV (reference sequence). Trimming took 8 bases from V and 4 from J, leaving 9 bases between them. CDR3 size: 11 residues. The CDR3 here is CASGWIYEQYF. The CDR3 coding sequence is TGTGCCAGCGGATGGATATACGAGCAGTACTTC.

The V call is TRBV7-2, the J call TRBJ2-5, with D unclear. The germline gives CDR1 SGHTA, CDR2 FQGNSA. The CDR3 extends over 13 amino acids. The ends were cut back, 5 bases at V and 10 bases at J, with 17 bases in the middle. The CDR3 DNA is TGTGCCAGCAGCGCCACCCCCCGCTCTAGCCAGTACTTC. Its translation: CASSATPRSSQYF.

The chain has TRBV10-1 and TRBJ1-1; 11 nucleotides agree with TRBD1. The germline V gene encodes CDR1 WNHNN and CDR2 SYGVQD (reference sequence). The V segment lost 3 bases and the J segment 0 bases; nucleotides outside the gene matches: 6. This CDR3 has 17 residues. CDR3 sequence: CASSERGQGGMNTEAFF. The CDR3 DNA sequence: TGCGCCAGCAGTGAACGGGGACAGGGGGGGATGAACACTGAAGCTTTCTTT.

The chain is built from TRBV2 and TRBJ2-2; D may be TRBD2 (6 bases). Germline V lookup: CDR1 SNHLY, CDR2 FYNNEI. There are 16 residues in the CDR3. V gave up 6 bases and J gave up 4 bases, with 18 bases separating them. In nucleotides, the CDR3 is TGTGCCAGCAGCCGAAGCGGGTATGCCGGCACCGGGGAGCTGTTTTTT. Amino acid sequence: CASSRSGYAGTGELFF.

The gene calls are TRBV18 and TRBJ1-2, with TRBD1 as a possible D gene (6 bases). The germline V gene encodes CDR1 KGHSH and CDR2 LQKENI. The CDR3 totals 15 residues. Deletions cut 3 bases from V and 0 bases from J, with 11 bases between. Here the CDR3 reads CASSPTGKANYGYTF. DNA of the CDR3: TGTGCCAGCTCACCCACAGGGAAAGCTAACTATGGCTACACCTTC.